This T cell receptor (beta chain) derives from a study of cytomegalovirus exposure and HLA in healthy donors. PCR involved 60 Vbeta and 13 Jbeta primers. Sequencing was performed with immunoSEQ multiplex PCR; in TCRdb, only in-frame clones are kept and a portion is missing. In the table there are roughly 200,000 clones, about 77% of which are singletons. Trimming shortened V by 5 bases and J by 3 bases, and 7 bases separated the two germline ends. The CDR3 extends over 12 amino acids. The germline gives CDR1 MNHNY, CDR2 SVGAGI (reference sequence). The chain is built from TRBV6-6 and TRBJ1-2; TRBD1 is a possible D gene (5 bases). The sequencing sample was made of PBMCs. This TCR was recovered from a female donor in good health and CMV-seronegative. Here the CDR3 DNA reads TGTGCCAGCAGTAAAGGGGACTATGGCTACACCTTC. It specifies CASSKGDYGYTF.